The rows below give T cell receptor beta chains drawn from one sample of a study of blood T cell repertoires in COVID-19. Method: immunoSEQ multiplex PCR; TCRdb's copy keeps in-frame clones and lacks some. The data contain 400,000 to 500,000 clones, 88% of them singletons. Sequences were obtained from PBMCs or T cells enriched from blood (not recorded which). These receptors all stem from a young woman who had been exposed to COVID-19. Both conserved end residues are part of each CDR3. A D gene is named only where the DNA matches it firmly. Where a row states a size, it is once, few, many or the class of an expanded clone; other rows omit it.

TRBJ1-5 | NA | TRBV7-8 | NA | CASSPLGGGGGNQPQHF | TGTGCCAGCAGCCCCCTGGGGGGTGGTGGGGGCAATCAGCCCCAGCATTTT
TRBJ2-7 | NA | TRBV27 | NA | CASSSPSAAGEQYF | TGTGCCAGCAGTTCGCCTAGCGCGGCGGGCGAGCAGTACTTC
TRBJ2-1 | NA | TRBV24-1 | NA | CATSDKGGSHRRFF | TGTGCCACCAGTGATAAGGGGGGGAGCCACCGCAGGTTCTTC
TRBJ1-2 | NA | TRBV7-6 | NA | CASSADRNYGYTF | TGTGCCAGCAGCGCCGACAGAAACTATGGCTACACCTTC
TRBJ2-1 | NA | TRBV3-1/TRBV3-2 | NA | CASSSSGGAYNEQFF | TGTGCCAGCAGCTCATCGGGGGGCGCGTACAATGAGCAGTTCTTC
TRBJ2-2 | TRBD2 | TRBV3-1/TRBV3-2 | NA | CASSQVASGSSNSGELFF | TGTGCCAGCAGCCAAGTGGCTAGCGGGAGCTCCAACAGCGGGGAGCTGTTTTTT
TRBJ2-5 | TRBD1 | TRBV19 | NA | CASSMGTGGFGTQYF | TGTGCCAGTAGTATGGGAACAGGGGGATTCGGGACCCAGTACTTC
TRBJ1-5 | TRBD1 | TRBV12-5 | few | CASAGQGANQPQHF | TGTGCTAGTGCCGGACAGGGGGCCAATCAGCCCCAGCATTTT
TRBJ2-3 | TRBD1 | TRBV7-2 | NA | CASSDTGGAQYF | TGTGCCAGCAGCGATACAGGGGGCGCGCAGTATTTT
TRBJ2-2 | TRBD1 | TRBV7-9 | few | CASRRTGSTGELFF | TGTGCCAGCAGGCGGACAGGTTCCACCGGGGAGCTGTTTTTT
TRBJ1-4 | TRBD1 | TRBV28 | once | CASSPTGGNEKLFF | TGTGCCAGCAGTCCGACAGGGGGGAATGAAAAACTGTTTTTT